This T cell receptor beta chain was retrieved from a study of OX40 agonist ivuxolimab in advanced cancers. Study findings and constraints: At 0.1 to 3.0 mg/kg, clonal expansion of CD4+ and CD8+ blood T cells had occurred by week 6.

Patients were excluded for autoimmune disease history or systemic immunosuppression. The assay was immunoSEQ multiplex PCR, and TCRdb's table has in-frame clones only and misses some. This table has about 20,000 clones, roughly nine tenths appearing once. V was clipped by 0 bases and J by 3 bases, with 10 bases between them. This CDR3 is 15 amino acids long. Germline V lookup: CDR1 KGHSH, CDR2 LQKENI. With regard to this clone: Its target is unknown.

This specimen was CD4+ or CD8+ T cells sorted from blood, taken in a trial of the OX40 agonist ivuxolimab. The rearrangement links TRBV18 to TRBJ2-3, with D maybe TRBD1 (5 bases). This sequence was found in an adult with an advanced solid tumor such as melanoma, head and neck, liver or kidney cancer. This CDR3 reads CASSPPSAGTDTQYF. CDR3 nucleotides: TGTGCCAGCTCACCACCATCAGCAGGGACAGATACGCAGTATTTT.